These T cell receptor beta chains were read from a single sample in a study of T cell repertoires in cytomegalovirus infection. TCRdb re-derived calls from the reads in MiXCR, one entry per CDR3 protein. The sample includes more than 140,000 distinct CDR3 sequences, 5.5% to 8% seen only once; the top ten take around 17%. The sample comprised PBMCs. The receptors come from a human donor in good health (CMV status not recorded). Some clones in this sample may be carry-over from other donors' samples. The CDR3 runs from the conserved cysteine through the conserved F or W. The D gene is left open where the match is weak. Where a row states a size, it is once, few, many or the class of an expanded clone; other rows omit it.

v_call	cdr3_length	d_call	j_call	clone_size	cdr3_aa	cdr3_nt
TRBV19	15	.	TRBJ2-5	.	CASSHNWGTGETQYF	TGTGCCAGTAGTCATAATTGGGGCACTGGGGAGACCCAGTACTTC
TRBV7-2	14	.	TRBJ1-4	many	CASSASWTAEKLFF	TGTGCCAGCAGCGCCTCCTGGACAGCTGAAAAACTGTTTTTT
TRBV29-1	15	.	TRBJ2-7	.	CSVGQGRGRAYEQYF	TGCAGCGTCGGTCAGGGCAGGGGGAGGGCATACGAGCAGTACTTC
TRBV5-4	14	TRBD1	TRBJ1-5	many	CASSIQGAGQPQHF	TGTGCCAGCAGCATACAGGGGGCCGGTCAGCCCCAGCATTTT
TRBV20-1	12	.	TRBJ2-7	.	CSAASASYEQYF	TGCAGTGCGGCTAGCGCTTCCTACGAGCAGTACTTC
TRBV7-2	16	TRBD2	TRBJ2-7	many	CASSLRLAGIYYEQYF	TGTGCCAGCAGTCTGAGACTAGCGGGGATATACTACGAGCAGTACTTC
TRBV11-2	14	TRBD1	TRBJ1-4	many	CASSLGQTNEKLFF	TGTGCCAGCAGCTTGGGACAGACCAATGAAAAACTGTTTTTT
TRBV3-1	14	.	TRBJ2-1	.	CASSQDLKNNEQFF	TGTGCCAGCAGCCAAGATCTTAAGAACAATGAGCAGTTCTTC
TRBV4-1	15	TRBD2	TRBJ2-1	many	CASSHVAGANNEQFF	TGCGCCAGCAGCCATGTAGCGGGGGCCAACAATGAGCAGTTCTTC
TRBV28	14	TRBD1	TRBJ2-3	.	CASSLPDRGYTQYF	TGTGCCAGCAGTTTACCCGACAGGGGGTATACGCAGTATTTT
TRBV6-8	16	.	TRBJ2-7	few	CASRLTRSGRGYEQYF	TGTGCCAGCAGACTAACTCGATCAGGCCGGGGCTACGAGCAGTACTTC
TRBV29-1	14	.	TRBJ1-1	many	CSVVYQGTVTEAFF	TGCAGCGTTGTCTACCAGGGGACGGTCACTGAAGCTTTCTTT
TRBV7-2	14	.	TRBJ1-1	many	CASSLIRPATEAFF	TGTGCCAGCAGCTTAATCCGGCCGGCCACTGAAGCTTTCTTT
TRBV7-8	16	.	TRBJ2-2	many	CASSGTGTFNTGELFF	TGTGCCAGCAGCGGTACCGGGACATTCAACACCGGGGAGCTGTTTTTT
TRBV5-3	17	.	TRBJ1-3	.	CASSLGTAGVSGNTIYF	TGTGCCAGCAGCTTGGGGACCGCTGGAGTTTCTGGAAACACCATATATTTT
TRBV28	15	.	TRBJ1-1	.	CASSPLGGAHTEAFF	TGTGCCAGCAGTCCACTAGGAGGGGCGCACACTGAAGCTTTCTTT
TRBV7-2	16	.	TRBJ1-1	many	CASSFMGWGRNTEAFF	TGTGCCAGCAGCTTTATGGGCTGGGGTAGGAACACTGAAGCTTTCTTT
TRBV19	18	TRBD1	TRBJ2-1	many	CASSSTGFSSGSYNEQFF	TGTGCCAGTAGCTCGACAGGGTTTTCCTCGGGGTCCTACAATGAGCAGTTCTTC
TRBV10-3	17	.	TRBJ1-2	many	CAISARQAGPSGDGYTF	TGTGCCATCAGTGCCCGACAGGCTGGTCCGTCCGGCGATGGCTACACCTTC
TRBV7-2	15	.	TRBJ2-3	many	CASSRDGERADTQYF	TGTGCCAGCAGCCGGGACGGGGAAAGGGCAGATACGCAGTATTTT
TRBV7-2	13	.	TRBJ2-3	many	CASSLRGADTQYF	TGTGCCAGCAGCTTACGGGGCGCAGATACGCAGTATTTT
TRBV7-2	15	.	TRBJ1-2	many	CASSSRARGNYGYTF	TGTGCCAGCAGCTCCCGGGCCCGGGGGAACTATGGCTACACCTTC
TRBV20-1	12	.	TRBJ1-2	.	CSASTGNYGYTF	TGCAGTGCTAGTACCGGGAACTATGGCTACACCTTC
TRBV12-3/TRBV12-4	15	.	TRBJ2-7	many	CASSSGFLLRYEQYF	TGTGCCAGCAGTTCAGGGTTCCTTCTGAGGTACGAGCAGTACTTC
TRBV6-5	17	.	TRBJ2-6	many	CASSFDGGSSGANVLTF	TGTGCCAGCAGTTTTGACGGCGGTAGCTCTGGGGCCAACGTCCTGACTTTC
TRBV7-2	15	.	TRBJ2-3	many	CASSLVSKGTDTQYF	TGTGCCAGCAGCTTAGTCTCAAAGGGCACAGATACGCAGTATTTT
TRBV5-1	14	.	TRBJ2-3	few	CASSFEESTDTQYF	TGCGCCAGCAGCTTTGAGGAGAGCACAGATACGCAGTATTTT
TRBV19	18	.	TRBJ2-2	many	CASSILSPRVANTGELFF	TGTGCCAGTAGTATTCTTTCACCGCGGGTAGCGAACACCGGGGAGCTGTTTTTT
TRBV20-1	12	.	TRBJ1-3	.	CSARKVGNTIYF	TGCAGTGCTAGAAAGGTGGGAAACACCATATATTTT
TRBV19	18	TRBD2	TRBJ2-3	many	CASSLQASGGAGTDTQYF	TGTGCCAGTAGCCTTCAGGCTAGCGGGGGGGCAGGCACAGATACGCAGTATTTT
TRBV11-2	15	.	TRBJ1-1	many	CASSPLTGVNTEAFF	TGTGCCAGCAGCCCGCTGACGGGGGTCAACACTGAAGCTTTCTTT
TRBV11-3	13	TRBD1	TRBJ2-5	many	CASSRTGLGTQYF	TGTGCCAGCAGCCGGACAGGGTTGGGGACCCAGTACTTC
TRBV7-9	12	TRBD1	TRBJ1-1	many	CAGDRGITEAFF	TGTGCCGGGGACAGGGGAATCACTGAAGCTTTCTTT
TRBV7-8	16	TRBD2	TRBJ2-2	many	CASSKRGRDYTGELFF	TGTGCCAGCAGCAAGCGGGGCAGGGACTACACCGGGGAGCTGTTTTTT
TRBV28	16	.	TRBJ2-7	many	CASSSRRGANSYEQYF	TGTGCCAGCAGTTCGCGGAGGGGAGCTAACTCCTACGAGCAGTACTTC
TRBV20-1	14	TRBD2	TRBJ2-7	.	CSALIAGVPGEQYF	TGCAGTGCTCTTATAGCGGGGGTACCAGGGGAGCAGTACTTC
TRBV7-2	14	.	TRBJ2-3	many	CASSAGLSTDTQYF	TGTGCCAGCTCGGCGGGGCTTAGCACAGATACGCAGTATTTT
TRBV5-5	15	.	TRBJ2-1	few	CASSLLSGGDNEQFF	TGTGCCAGCAGCTTGTTGTCCGGGGGAGATAATGAGCAGTTCTTC
TRBV7-8	14	TRBD1	TRBJ2-1	many	CASSLAGQGDEQFF	TGTGCCAGCAGCTTAGCGGGACAGGGGGATGAGCAGTTCTTC
TRBV2	13	.	TRBJ1-2	.	CASSETVNYGYTF	TGTGCCAGCAGTGAGACAGTGAACTATGGCTACACCTTC
TRBV28	13	.	TRBJ1-1	few	CASSFRRGTEAFF	TGTGCCAGCAGTTTTCGTAGGGGCACTGAAGCTTTCTTT